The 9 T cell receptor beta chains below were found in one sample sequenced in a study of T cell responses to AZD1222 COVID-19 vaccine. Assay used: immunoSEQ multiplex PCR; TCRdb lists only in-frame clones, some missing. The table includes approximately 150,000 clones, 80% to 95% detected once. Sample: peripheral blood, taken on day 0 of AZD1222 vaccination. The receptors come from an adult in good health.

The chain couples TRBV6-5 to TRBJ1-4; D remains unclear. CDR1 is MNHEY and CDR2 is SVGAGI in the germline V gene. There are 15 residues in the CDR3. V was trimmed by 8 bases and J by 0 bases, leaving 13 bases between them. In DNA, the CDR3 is TGTGCCAGCGGGGAGGAAGGTCCAACTAATGAAAAACTGTTTTTT. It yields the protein CASGEEGPTNEKLFF.

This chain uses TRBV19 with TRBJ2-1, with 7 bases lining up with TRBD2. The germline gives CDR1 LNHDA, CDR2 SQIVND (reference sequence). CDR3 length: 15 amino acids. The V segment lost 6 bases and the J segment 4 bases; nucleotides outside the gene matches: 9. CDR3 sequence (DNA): TGTGCCAGTAGATCTTCGGGGGGTATATACAATGAGCAGTTCTTC. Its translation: CASRSSGGIYNEQFF.

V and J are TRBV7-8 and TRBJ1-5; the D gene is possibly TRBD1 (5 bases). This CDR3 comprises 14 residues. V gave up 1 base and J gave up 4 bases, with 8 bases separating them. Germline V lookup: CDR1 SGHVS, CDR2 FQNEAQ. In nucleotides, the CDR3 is TGTGCCAGCAGCTTAGTAGGGGAGAATCAGCCCCAGCATTTT. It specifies CASSLVGENQPQHF.

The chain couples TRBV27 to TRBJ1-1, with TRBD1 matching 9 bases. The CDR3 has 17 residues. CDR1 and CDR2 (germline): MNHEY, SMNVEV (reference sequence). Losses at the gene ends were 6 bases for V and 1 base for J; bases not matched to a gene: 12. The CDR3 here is CASSPLGDREWNTEAFF. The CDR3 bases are TGTGCCAGCAGCCCCCTGGGGGACAGGGAGTGGAACACTGAAGCTTTCTTT.

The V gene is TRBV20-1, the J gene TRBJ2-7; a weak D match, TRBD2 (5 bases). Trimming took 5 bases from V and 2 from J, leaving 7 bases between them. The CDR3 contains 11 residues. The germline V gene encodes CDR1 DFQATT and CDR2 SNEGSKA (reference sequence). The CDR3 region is CSAVEAYEQYF. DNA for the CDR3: TGCAGTGCTGTGGAGGCCTACGAGCAGTACTTC.

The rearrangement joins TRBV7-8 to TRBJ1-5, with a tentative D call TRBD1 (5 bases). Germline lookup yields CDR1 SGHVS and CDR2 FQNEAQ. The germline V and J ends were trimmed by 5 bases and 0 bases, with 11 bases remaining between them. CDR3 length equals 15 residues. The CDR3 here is CASSPTAVSNQPQHF. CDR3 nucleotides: TGTGCCAGCAGCCCGACAGCCGTTAGCAATCAGCCCCAGCATTTT.

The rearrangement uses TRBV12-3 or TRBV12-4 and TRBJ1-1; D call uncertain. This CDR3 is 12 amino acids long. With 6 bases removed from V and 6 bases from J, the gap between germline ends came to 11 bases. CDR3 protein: CASRSGFSEAFF. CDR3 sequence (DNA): TGTGCCAGCAGGTCCGGGTTTTCTGAAGCTTTCTTT.

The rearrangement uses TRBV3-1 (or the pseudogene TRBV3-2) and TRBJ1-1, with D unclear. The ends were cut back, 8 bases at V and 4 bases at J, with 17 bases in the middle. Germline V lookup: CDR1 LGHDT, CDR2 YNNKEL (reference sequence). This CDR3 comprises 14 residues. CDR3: CASEGPAGGTEAFF. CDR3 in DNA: TGTGCCAGCGAAGGGCCGGCGGGAGGCACTGAAGCTTTCTTT.

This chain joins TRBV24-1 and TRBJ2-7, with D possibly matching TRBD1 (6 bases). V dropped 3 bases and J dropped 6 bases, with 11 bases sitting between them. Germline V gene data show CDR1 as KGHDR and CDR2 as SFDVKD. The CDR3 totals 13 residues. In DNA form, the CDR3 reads TGTGCCACCAGTGATGTGGGGGCCGGCGAGCAGTACTTC. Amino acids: CATSDVGAGEQYF.